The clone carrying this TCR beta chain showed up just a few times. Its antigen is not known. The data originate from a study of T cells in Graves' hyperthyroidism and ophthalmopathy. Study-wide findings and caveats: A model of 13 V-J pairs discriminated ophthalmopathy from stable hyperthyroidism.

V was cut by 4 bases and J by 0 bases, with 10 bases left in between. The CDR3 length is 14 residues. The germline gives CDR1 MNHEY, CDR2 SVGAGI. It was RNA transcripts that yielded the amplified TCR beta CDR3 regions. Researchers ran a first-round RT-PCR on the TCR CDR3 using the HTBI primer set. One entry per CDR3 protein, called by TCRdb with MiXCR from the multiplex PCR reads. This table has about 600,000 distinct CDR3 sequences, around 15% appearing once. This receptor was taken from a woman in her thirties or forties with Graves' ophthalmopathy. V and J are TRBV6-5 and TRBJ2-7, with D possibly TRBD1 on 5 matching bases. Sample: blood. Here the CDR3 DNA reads TGTGCCAGCAGTTCCCGGACACTCTCCTACGAGCAGTACTTC. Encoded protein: CASSSRTLSYEQYF.